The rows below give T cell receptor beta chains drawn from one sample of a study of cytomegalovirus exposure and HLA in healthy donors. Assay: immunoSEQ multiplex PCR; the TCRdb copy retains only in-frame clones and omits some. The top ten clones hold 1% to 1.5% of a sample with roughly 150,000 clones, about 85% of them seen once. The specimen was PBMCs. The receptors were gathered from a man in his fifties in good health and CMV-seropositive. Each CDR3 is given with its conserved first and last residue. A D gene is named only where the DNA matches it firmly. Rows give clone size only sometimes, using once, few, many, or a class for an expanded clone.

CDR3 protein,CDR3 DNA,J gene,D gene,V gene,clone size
CASSRTVANQPQHF,TGTGCCAGCAGTAGGACAGTAGCAAATCAGCCCCAGCATTTT,TRBJ1-5,-,TRBV6-6,-
CASSEADRSDTQYF,TGTGCCAGCAGTGAAGCCGACAGATCAGATACGCAGTATTTT,TRBJ2-3,-,TRBV2,-
CASSSLDSQETQYF,TGTGCCAGCAGCTCCCTGGACAGCCAAGAGACCCAGTACTTC,TRBJ2-5,-,TRBV7-2,-
CASSRRLAGTTDTQYF,TGTGCCAGCAGTCGCCGACTAGCGGGAACCACAGATACGCAGTATTTT,TRBJ2-3,TRBD2,TRBV5-4,-
CASSPRGTEAFF,TGTGCCAGCAGCCCTCGGGGGACTGAAGCTTTCTTT,TRBJ1-1,-,TRBV27,-
CSVGEGANEKLFF,TGCAGCGTTGGTGAGGGGGCTAATGAAAAACTGTTTTTT,TRBJ1-4,-,TRBV29-1,-
CASSPRTGQPNQPQHF,TGTGCCAGTAGCCCCCGAACGGGACAGCCGAATCAGCCCCAGCATTTT,TRBJ1-5,TRBD1,TRBV19,once
CAWSPAGAGANYGYTF,TGTGCCTGGAGTCCCGCAGGGGCAGGCGCTAACTATGGCTACACCTTC,TRBJ1-2,-,TRBV30,few
CASSYRRYQETQYF,TGTGCCAGCAGCTACAGACGGTACCAAGAGACCCAGTACTTC,TRBJ2-5,-,TRBV7-8,-
CASSLDPGGYYEQYF,TGCGCCAGCAGCTTGGACCCAGGGGGCTATTACGAGCAGTACTTC,TRBJ2-7,TRBD1,TRBV5-1,-
CASKRGQGTSYGYTF,TGTGCCAGCAAACGGGGACAGGGGACTTCCTATGGCTACACCTTC,TRBJ1-2,TRBD1,TRBV27,-
CASSPNQGTDTQYF,TGTGCCAGCAGCCCTAATCAAGGCACAGATACGCAGTATTTT,TRBJ2-3,-,TRBV2,few
CASSHPKGDQPQHF,TGCGCCAGCAGCCATCCAAAGGGGGATCAGCCCCAGCATTTT,TRBJ1-5,-,TRBV4-1,-
CASSFWTENTEAFF,TGTGCCAGCAGCTTTTGGACAGAGAACACTGAAGCTTTCTTT,TRBJ1-1,-,TRBV5-5,-
CASSEAKGSHYGYTF,TGTGCCAGCAGCGAAGCCAAGGGGTCCCACTATGGCTACACCTTC,TRBJ1-2,-,TRBV9,-
CASTRELAGNSEQFF,TGCGCCAGCACTCGGGAACTAGCGGGAAACAGTGAGCAGTTCTTC,TRBJ2-1,TRBD2,TRBV4-3,-
CASSLVRGDTEAFF,TGTGCCAGCAGCTTAGTTAGGGGCGACACTGAAGCTTTCTTT,TRBJ1-1,-,TRBV7-2,-
CASSEVAGGIYEQYF,TGTGCCAGCAGTGAGGTAGCGGGAGGGATCTACGAGCAGTACTTC,TRBJ2-7,TRBD2,TRBV2,-